These 17 T cell receptor beta chains were sequenced from one sample in a study of response to subunit inactivated influenza vaccine. Using its own MiXCR run on the RT-PCR reads, TCRdb lists one record per CDR3 protein. The data contain about 570,000 distinct CDR3 sequences, roughly 10% of them singletons. This sample also belongs to another study, concerning T cells expressing NK-cell markers. As reported in that work: The TCR beta cDNA came from 5'RACE template switching with UMIs.

This material consisted of PBMCs from blood, taken on the day of vaccination. The receptors stem from a man aged 45-60 years who received an inactivated influenza vaccine.

This clonotype was seen a few times. The chain employs TRBV3-1 and TRBJ2-1; D is possibly TRBD2 (6 bases). CDR1 and CDR2 (germline): LGHDT, YNNKEL (reference sequence). This CDR3 has 15 amino acids. The V end lost 0 bases, the J end lost 7 bases, and 13 bases lay between the germline ends. Here the CDR3 reads CASSQEGLGRNEQFF. The CDR3 coding sequence is TGTGCCAGCAGCCAAGAAGGGCTAGGGAGGAATGAGCAGTTCTTC.

The chain is built from TRBV7-6 and TRBJ2-7; 7 bases match TRBD2. J gave up 0 bases and V 1 base, and 6 bases lay outside the gene matches. Germline-derived CDR1 and CDR2 are SGHVS and FNYEAQ. The length of the CDR3 is 16 residues. CDR3 nucleotides: TGTGCCAGCAGCTTAGGGGTTAGCGGGCCCTCCTACGAGCAGTACTTC. Protein sequence: CASSLGVSGPSYEQYF.

This clonotype was counted a few times. The gene calls are TRBV28 and TRBJ1-4; no firm D call. From germline, CDR1 is MDHEN and CDR2 SYDVKM. The V end was cut by 6 bases, the J end by 5 bases, with 13 bases between. This CDR3 has 14 amino acids. CDR3 region: CASRLQRRNEKLFF. Here the CDR3 DNA reads TGTGCCAGCAGACTCCAACGGCGGAATGAAAAACTGTTTTTT.

This chain connects TRBV7-9 to TRBJ2-3; D call uncertain. CDR1 and CDR2 from the germline V gene are SEHNR and FQNEAQ (reference sequence). This CDR3 has 16 residues. V gave up 5 bases and J gave up 1 base, with 16 bases separating them. This CDR3 reads CASSQVFYTRTDTQYF. CDR3 nucleotides: TGTGCCAGCAGCCAAGTTTTCTACACCCGCACAGATACGCAGTATTTT.

This clonotype has ten or more counts. This sequence joins TRBV20-1 and TRBJ1-2; perhaps TRBD1 as D (6 bases). The ends were cut back, 8 bases at V and 3 bases at J, with 13 bases in the middle. Germline V gene lookup returns CDR1 DFQATT and CDR2 SNEGSKA (reference sequence). The CDR3 is 12 amino acids. This CDR3 reads CSSDREDYGYTF. The CDR3 DNA reads as TGCAGTTCGGACAGAGAAGACTATGGCTACACCTTC.

In this sample, this clonotype turned up a few times. The J gene is TRBJ2-1, the V gene TRBV4-3; D may be TRBD2 (5 bases). The CDR3 sequence is 14 residues long. CDR1 is LGHNA and CDR2 is YSLEER in the germline V gene. V was pared by 5 bases and J by 4 bases, with 12 bases between. The CDR3 loop reads CASSRFGVYNEQFF. The DNA of the CDR3 is TGCGCCAGCAGCAGGTTCGGGGTTTACAATGAGCAGTTCTTC.

The chain employs TRBV7-8 and TRBJ1-2, with unresolved D. V was cut by 4 bases and J by 7 bases, with 10 bases left in between. Per germline, CDR1 SGHVS and CDR2 FQNEAQ. The CDR3 spans 12 residues. The CDR3 coding sequence is TGTGCCAGCAGCTCACCTGCTGGTGGCTACACCTTC. Its translation is CASSSPAGGYTF.

This clonotype appeared a few times. V is TRBV12-3 or TRBV12-4 and J is TRBJ2-7; D assignment may be TRBD1 or TRBD2 (5 bases each). The CDR3 has 13 amino acids. Trimming removed 7 bases at V and 5 bases at J, with 15 bases between. The CDR3 DNA reads as TGTGCCAGCACGTCGGGACCCTCGGACGAGCAGTACTTC. This encodes CASTSGPSDEQYF.

The gene calls are TRBV28 and TRBJ1-5, with D possibly matching TRBD1 (5 bases). Per the germline V gene, CDR1 is MDHEN and CDR2 is SYDVKM. CDR3 size: 14 residues. The V and J ends lost 2 bases and 7 bases respectively, with 12 bases between them. For the CDR3, the DNA is TGTGCCAGCAGTTTAGTAGGGGCGGGGCAGCCCCAGCATTTT. This gives the protein CASSLVGAGQPQHF.

This clonotype was seen a handful of times. The chain employs TRBV20-1 and TRBJ2-1; 7 bases are shared with TRBD1. The CDR3 runs 14 residues. The V segment lost 1 base and the J segment 4 bases; nucleotides outside the gene matches: 4. Germline CDR1 and CDR2: DFQATT and SNEGSKA (reference sequence). CDR3 DNA sequence: TGCAGTGCTAGAGCTCCGACAGGGTACAATGAGCAGTTCTTC. Protein sequence: CSARAPTGYNEQFF.

The chain links TRBV12-3 or TRBV12-4 to TRBJ2-1, with D possibly being TRBD2 (6 bases). The CDR3 has 15 residues. Deletions cut 6 bases from V and 0 bases from J, with 12 bases between. Here the CDR3 reads CASRSGTGSYNEQFF. The CDR3 DNA reads as TGTGCCAGCAGGTCCGGGACTGGCTCCTACAATGAGCAGTTCTTC.

This clonotype was seen ten or more times. This chain uses TRBV2 with TRBJ2-5; the D gene is possibly TRBD2 (5 bases). Trimming removed 6 bases from V and 2 bases from J, with 10 bases in between. The CDR3 has 13 residues. Per the germline V gene, CDR1 is SNHLY and CDR2 is FYNNEI. DNA of the CDR3: TGTGCCAGCAGCGGGGTCCCGCAAGAGACCCAGTACTTC. Its translation is CASSGVPQETQYF.

There are a few counts of this clonotype. The rearrangement links TRBV18 to TRBJ2-7; TRBD1 aligns across 10 bases. After removal of 3 bases from V and 3 bases from J, the junction contained 5 bases not matched to a gene. This CDR3 spans 15 amino acids. The V gene's germline CDR1 is KGHSH and CDR2 LQKENI. DNA for the CDR3: TGTGCCAGCTCACCCGTCGGACAGGGGGTCTACGAGCAGTACTTC. Protein sequence: CASSPVGQGVYEQYF.

The chain combines TRBV12-3 or TRBV12-4 with TRBJ2-3; TRBD2 agrees at 10 bases. The CDR3 runs 17 residues. The V and J ends lost 4 bases and 6 bases, in that order; junction bases with no gene match: 13. CDR3 nucleotides: TGTGCCAGCAGTTACGCCCGAGCGGGGGGGGCGAGGGATACGCAGTATTTT. Encoded protein: CASSYARAGGARDTQYF.

The CDR3 region has the DNA TGTGCCAGCTCACCACCTGGGATAGGGGCGTCTGAAGCTTTCTTT. It is translated as CASSPPGIGASEAFF. The chain has TRBV18 and TRBJ1-1; TRBD1 is a possible D gene (5 bases). The CDR3 runs 15 residues. Trimming shortened V by 0 bases and J by 6 bases, and 14 bases separated the two germline ends. Germline CDR1 reads KGHSH; CDR2 reads LQKENI.

About this clonotype itself: The CDR3 does not close with the conserved phenylalanine or tryptophan, likely indicating a read error. The V gene is TRBV7-6, the J gene TRBJ2-2, with D maybe TRBD1 (6 bases). This CDR3 contains 13 residues. Germline values: CDR1 SGHVS, CDR2 FNYEAQ. The V and J ends lost 5 bases and 6 bases respectively, with 10 bases between them. The CDR3 DNA reads as TGTGCCAGCAGCCCAGGGGTGCCCGGGGAGCTGTTTTTA. This translates into CASSPGVPGELFL.

The sample holds many counts of this clonotype. The gene calls are TRBV2 and TRBJ2-2, with no clear D. This CDR3 contains 12 residues. The V end was cut by 9 bases, the J end by 5 bases, with 10 bases between. CDR1 is SNHLY, CDR2 FYNNEI, per germline. CDR3 protein: CASRVTTGELFF. CDR3 nucleotides: TGTGCCAGTCGGGTAACAACCGGGGAGCTGTTTTTT.